The rows below give T cell receptor beta chains drawn from one sample of a study of Graves' ophthalmopathy and Graves' hyperthyroidism. MiXCR, run by TCRdb on the multiplex PCR reads, gives a single entry per CDR3 protein. Among 40,000 to 45,000 distinct CDR3 sequences, roughly half were seen once, and the ten largest hold about 17%. Sequencing used peripheral blood. All receptors come from an adult man with Graves' ophthalmopathy. CDR3s leave out the opening cysteine and the closing phenylalanine or tryptophan. D genes are given only for firm matches.

v_gene	d_gene	CDR3aa
TRBV5-1	NA	ASSSPGVPYEQY
TRBV20-1	TRBD2	SAATSGRNYEQY
TRBV5-1	NA	ASSLYLNYEQY
TRBV15	NA	ATGSATGKKLF
TRBV5-1	NA	ASSLAQPYEQY
TRBV7-2	NA	ASSLSRETYNEQF
TRBV7-2	TRBD1	ASSLWGTAQETQY
TRBV5-1	NA	ASSFGQGTYNEQF
TRBV6-5	NA	ASSRVDRNTGELF
TRBV7-9	NA	ASSLGLYGYT
TRBV6-1	TRBD1	ASSEAETGGYETQY
TRBV29-1	TRBD2	SAEGTSGRNEQF
TRBV3-1	NA	ASSTQVYGYT
TRBV19	NA	ASSDPGINSPLH
TRBV7-2	NA	ASSLEAGRSYEQY
TRBV25-1	NA	ASSEYQGADEQF
TRBV12-3/TRBV12-4	TRBD1	ASTGTVNLSGANVLT
TRBV10-3	TRBD2	AISESASTSGGNEQF
TRBV5-8	NA	ASLRTDTQY
TRBV6-4	NA	ASSDSTADNEQF
TRBV7-2	NA	ASSLTPLSNQPQH
TRBV7-2	TRBD2	ASSLLGLAGDEQH
TRBV7-9	NA	ASSASTDTQY
TRBV24-1	TRBD2	ATSDTSGTSGNNEQF
TRBV27	TRBD1	ASSLPGRDSEQF
TRBV12-3/TRBV12-4	TRBD1	ASTPGQARSGNTIY
TRBV7-3	NA	ASSLRTKNTDTQY
TRBV11-2	TRBD1	ASSWTGVGANVLT
TRBV9	NA	ASSALYYGYT
TRBV12-3/TRBV12-4	NA	ASSPKPGTTYTDTQY
TRBV5-1	TRBD1	ASSLSFRGTGELF
TRBV9	NA	ASSVWGNNEKLF
TRBV2	NA	ASSEGPAMVEGYT
TRBV20-1	TRBD1	SARDPNRDRVLSSPLH
TRBV7-2	NA	ASSLIRGEQF
TRBV5-5	NA	ASSLGGAGVAETQY
TRBV12-5	TRBD1	ASGLKGQVY
TRBV20-1	TRBD1	SARAGTVNYEQY
TRBV7-2	TRBD1	ASSDTGGGYEQY
TRBV6-2/TRBV6-3	TRBD2	ASRSGGFADTQY
TRBV10-3	TRBD2	AIRSTGTSGGEQY
TRBV29-1	NA	SVARGGSNTGELF
TRBV30	TRBD2	AWRGTSPYEQY
TRBV6-5	NA	ASSRDRSYEQY
TRBV6-5	NA	ASSCRGQTQY
TRBV7-2	NA	ASSRTREGYT
TRBV7-3	NA	ASSLKGGLRNMQY
TRBV7-9	NA	ASSFGVAANEQF
TRBV10-3	TRBD1	AISVTPGQGIRDGYT
TRBV2	TRBD1	ASSTYWDREGEQY
TRBV9	TRBD1	ASSLTGDQPQQ
TRBV10-1	TRBD2	ASGTSDTGELF
TRBV9	NA	AGSTRAGAKNIQY
TRBV5-1	NA	ASSLVARAHEQY